Included here is one T cell receptor beta chain sequence, with context. The data derive from a study of technical replicates of blood from several donors. Between the trimmed V and J ends, which lost 2 bases and 8 bases, there was a span of 9 bases. The CDR3 extends over 12 amino acids. Germline V gives CDR1 KGHSH, CDR2 LQKENI. Libraries were prepared by immunoSEQ multiplex PCR; TCRdb keeps only in-frame clonotypes and omits some of them. The sample lists more than 65,000 clones; just under 95% were seen once. This TCR came from a human donor in good health. The sample taken for sequencing was T cells isolated from PBMCs. This sequence joins TRBV18 and TRBJ1-1; no firm D call. The CDR3 is CASSPSSEEAFF. The DNA for the CDR3 is TGTGCCAGCTCACCATCGTCAGAAGAAGCTTTCTTT. Complete variable domain (other parts from reference TRBV18 and TRBJ1-1): NAGVMQNPRHLVRRRGQEARLRCSPMKGHSHVYWYRQLPEEGLKFMVYLQKENIIDESGMPKERFSAEFPKEGPSILRIQQVVRGDSAAYFCASSPSSEEAFFGQGTRLTVV.